One and the same sample provided the 32 T cell receptor beta chains below, sequenced in a study of control samples from healthy donors and cancer patients. Profiling relied on immunoSEQ multiplex PCR, and the TCRdb table lists in-frame clones only, not all of them. The data hold about 120,000 clones, with approximately 87% observed a single time. The sequencing input was blood. The receptors were gathered from a man younger than 45 in good health.

The chain recombines TRBV27 with TRBJ1-6; the D is unclear. The CDR3 runs 15 residues. V shed 5 bases and J shed 7 bases, with 15 bases lying between them. The germline V gene encodes CDR1 MNHEY and CDR2 SMNVEV (reference sequence). CDR3 DNA sequence: TGTGCCAGCAGTCTCCAGGTGGGAGGGAATTCACCCCTCCACTTT. Amino acids: CASSLQVGGNSPLHF.

The chain is built from TRBV29-1 and TRBJ1-1; no clear D. Trimming shortened V by 4 bases and J by 2 bases, and 14 bases separated the two germline ends. The CDR3 extends over 14 amino acids. Germline CDR1 reads SQVTM; CDR2 reads ANQGSEA. The CDR3 DNA follows: TGCAGCGTTGTCATAAGCGGGTATAACACTGAAGCTTTCTTT. Its translation is CSVVISGYNTEAFF.

The chain joins TRBV5-1 to TRBJ1-5; the D is unclear. The V gene lost 2 bases and the J gene lost 4 bases, with 13 bases spanning the gap. The CDR3 loop spans 15 amino acids. Germline V CDR1 and CDR2: SGHRS, YFSETQ. CDR3 region: CASSFGPEANQPQHF. The CDR3 DNA follows: TGCGCCAGCAGCTTCGGTCCTGAAGCTAATCAGCCCCAGCATTTT.

The CDR3 DNA follows: TGTGCCAGCTCACCACCCACAGGGCTAGGGCAGTACTTC. Its protein product is CASSPPTGLGQYF. This rearrangement joins TRBV18 to TRBJ2-7; D may be TRBD1 (6 bases). Germline V gives CDR1 KGHSH, CDR2 LQKENI. The CDR3 runs to 13 residues. Trimming took off 0 bases at V and 9 bases at J, with 12 bases between the two ends. The whole variable domain, remainder taken from reference TRBV18 and TRBJ2-7, is NAGVMQNPRHLVRRRGQEARLRCSPMKGHSHVYWYRQLPEEGLKFMVYLQKENIIDESGMPKERFSAEFPKEGPSILRIQQVVRGDSAAYFCASSPPTGLGQYFGPGTRLTVT.

Concerning this clone itself: One junction end disagrees with the germline gene, perhaps due to a read error. For the CDR3, the DNA is TGTGCCAGCAGTCTAGCGGGGGGGACCCAAGGGACCCAGTACTTC. This translates into CASSLAGGTQGTQYF. The V call is TRBV2, the J call TRBJ2-5, with 12 positions matching TRBD2. The germline CDR1 and CDR2 sequences are SNHLY and FYNNEI. CDR3 length equals 15 residues.

The chain couples TRBV24-1 to TRBJ2-2, with D perhaps TRBD2 (6 bases). Germline V gives CDR1 KGHDR, CDR2 SFDVKD. V was clipped by 3 bases and J by 2 bases, with 12 bases between them. This CDR3 has 16 residues. The CDR3 DNA sequence: TGTGCCACCAGTGATGCGGGACGGAAAAACACCGGGGAGCTGTTTTTT. Translation: CATSDAGRKNTGELFF.

A word on this clone: Other nucleotide sequences in the sample specify the same CDR3. This chain connects TRBV3-1 (or the pseudogene TRBV3-2) to TRBJ2-1, with TRBD1 as a possible D gene (5 bases). Germline lookup yields CDR1 LGHDT and CDR2 YNNKEL (reference sequence). Trimming cost V 1 base and J 7 bases, with 5 bases left between them. The CDR3 consists of 12 residues. The CDR3 DNA follows: TGTGCCAGCAGCCAAGCAGGGAATGAGCAGTTCTTC. The encoded protein is CASSQAGNEQFF.

This chain connects TRBV6-5 to TRBJ1-2, with 10 bases identical to TRBD1. V shed 2 bases, J shed 6 bases, and the junction held 6 bases outside the gene matches. Germline values: CDR1 MNHEY, CDR2 SVGAGI. The CDR3 runs 15 residues. In DNA, the CDR3 is TGTGCCAGCAGTTACCAAGGACAGGGGGTGGATGGCTACACCTTC. This codes for CASSYQGQGVDGYTF.

As concerns this clone: At one of its ends the junction is not consistent with the germline gene, which may arise from a read error. The chain employs TRBV11-3 and TRBJ1-1, with D possibly matching TRBD1 (6 bases). From germline, CDR1 is SGHNT and CDR2 YENEEA. This CDR3 is 17 amino acids long. CDR3 sequence reads: CASSLEQDSWVGTEAFF. The CDR3 region has the DNA TGTGCCAGCAGCCTAGAACAGGACAGTTGGGTGGGCACTGAAGCTTTCTTT. The complete variable domain, with remaining parts taken from reference TRBV11-3 and TRBJ1-1, reads EAGVVQSPRYKIIEKKQPVAFWCNPISGHNTLYWYLQNLGQGPELLIRYENEEAVDDSQLPKDRFSAERLKGVDSTLKIQPAELGDSAVYLCASSLEQDSWVGTEAFFGQGTRLTVV.

This chain joins TRBV5-6 and TRBJ2-1; a possible D gene is TRBD1 (5 bases). Germline loops: CDR1 SGHDT, CDR2 YYEEEE. Trimming removed 2 bases from V and 5 bases from J, with 14 bases in between. The CDR3 contains 15 residues. DNA of the CDR3: TGTGCCAGCAGCTTTGACAGTACCGGCCACAATGAGCAGTTCTTC. Protein product: CASSFDSTGHNEQFF.

In regard to this clone: Different DNA sequences within this sample yield the same CDR3. This rearrangement joins TRBV4-2 to TRBJ1-1; D uncertain. The CDR3 has 13 amino acids. Germline CDR1 is LGHNA and CDR2 is YNFKEQ. V was clipped by 0 bases and J by 1 base, with 3 bases between them. This chain's CDR3 is CASSQDRNTEAFF. CDR3 nucleotide sequence: TGTGCCAGCAGCCAAGACAGGAACACTGAAGCTTTCTTT.

The rearrangement joins TRBV25-1 to TRBJ1-5; unclear D gene. Germline loops: CDR1 MGHDK, CDR2 SYGVNS. V shed 3 bases and J shed 9 bases, with 9 bases lying between them. This CDR3 spans 12 amino acids. CDR3 bases: TGTGCCAGCAGTGAGGCGGAGGGGCCCCAGCATTTT. Translation: CASSEAEGPQHF.

This clone was seen only once. The genes are TRBV5-1 and TRBJ2-5, with 12 bases lining up with TRBD2. Germline V gene sequence: CDR1 SGHRS, CDR2 YFSETQ. V trimming: 4 bases; J trimming: 3 bases; junction bases outside the gene matches: 4. The CDR3 totals 15 residues. CDR3 residues: CASSDRTSGEETQYF. The CDR3 nucleotides read TGCGCCAGCAGCGACAGGACTAGCGGGGAAGAGACCCAGTACTTC.

The chain carries TRBV7-8 and TRBJ1-5, with D hard to call. Between the trimmed V and J ends, which lost 2 bases and 7 bases, there was a span of 9 bases. The CDR3 is 13 residues long. Germline-derived CDR1 and CDR2 are SGHVS and FQNEAQ. This CDR3 is CASSLKTGQPQHF. CDR3 sequence (DNA): TGTGCCAGCAGCTTAAAAACGGGCCAGCCCCAGCATTTT.

V is TRBV6-1 and J is TRBJ2-7, with 9 bases lining up with TRBD1. Germline CDR1 is MNHNS and CDR2 is SASEGT. There are 16 residues in the CDR3. After removal of 0 bases from V and 7 bases from J, the junction contained 10 bases not matched to a gene. The CDR3 sequence is CASSEALGQGAAEQYF. The CDR3 DNA reads as TGTGCCAGCAGTGAAGCGTTGGGACAGGGAGCGGCAGAGCAGTACTTC.

The J gene is TRBJ1-1, the V gene TRBV7-2; 7 bases are a match to TRBD1. The CDR3 consists of 14 residues. CDR1 is SGHTA and CDR2 is FQGNSA in the germline V gene. The ends lost 4 bases at V and 1 base at J; junction bases unmatched: 3. CDR3 in amino acids: CASSSWTGNTEAFF. The CDR3 DNA follows: TGTGCCAGCAGCTCGTGGACAGGGAACACTGAAGCTTTCTTT.

The chain recombines TRBV2 with TRBJ1-5; D perhaps matches TRBD1 (6 bases). With 6 bases removed from V and 1 base from J, the gap between germline ends came to 10 bases. There are 14 residues in the CDR3. Germline V CDR1 and CDR2: SNHLY, FYNNEI. CDR3 region: CASSPDRSNQPQHF. CDR3 nucleotide sequence: TGTGCCAGCAGCCCCGACAGGAGCAATCAGCCCCAGCATTTT.

This chain connects TRBV5-1 to TRBJ1-6; D is perhaps TRBD1 (6 bases). The germline CDR1 and CDR2 sequences are SGHRS and YFSETQ. Between the trimmed V and J ends, which lost 0 bases and 8 bases, there was a span of 18 bases. The CDR3 loop spans 17 amino acids. CDR3 residues: CASSLDGGASVHSPLHF. The CDR3 bases are TGCGCCAGCAGCTTGGATGGGGGGGCTTCAGTCCATTCACCCCTCCACTTT.

The rearrangement joins TRBV5-5 to TRBJ1-2; the D is unclear. V lost 3 bases and J lost 1, with 7 bases in between. Germline lookup yields CDR1 SGHKS and CDR2 YYEKEE (reference sequence). This CDR3 comprises 13 residues. CDR3 sequence reads: CASSSRVNYGYTF. CDR3 coding DNA: TGTGCCAGCAGCTCGAGGGTTAACTATGGCTACACCTTC.

This rearrangement joins TRBV7-2 to TRBJ1-4; 9 bases match TRBD1. The CDR3 consists of 15 residues. Looked up from germline, CDR1 is SGHTA and CDR2 is FQGNSA. The V segment lost 7 bases and the J segment 7 bases; nucleotides outside the gene matches: 10. The CDR3: CASTVGGTGSEKLFF. The CDR3 nucleotides read TGTGCCAGCACCGTCGGTGGGACAGGGAGTGAAAAACTGTTTTTT.

V usage is TRBV2 and J usage is TRBJ1-1; 7 nucleotides line up with TRBD1. V lost 8 bases to trimming and J lost 2 bases; unmatched junction nucleotides: 11. Germline CDR1 is SNHLY and CDR2 is FYNNEI. The CDR3 sequence is 15 residues long. In DNA, the CDR3 is TGTGCCAGCTATCCGGGACAGAACCAAAACACTGAAGCTTTCTTT. Its translation: CASYPGQNQNTEAFF.

CDR3: CASSYSAQDNYGYTF. DNA for the CDR3: TGTGCCAGCAGTTACTCTGCACAGGATAACTATGGCTACACCTTC. J is TRBJ1-2 and V is TRBV6-2 or TRBV6-3; possibly TRBD1 for D (5 bases). The CDR3 is 15 residues long. V lost 0 bases to trimming and J lost 1 base, with 9 bases between them. Germline CDR1 and CDR2: MNHEY and SVGEGT.

The chain combines TRBV14 with TRBJ1-1, with a weak D call TRBD1 (5 bases). V shed 4 bases and J shed 1 base, with 19 bases lying between them. Germline V CDR1 and CDR2: SGHDN, FVKESK. This CDR3 is built from 17 residues. The DNA for the CDR3 is TGTGCCAGCAGCCGCCTCCTAGGGAGGGGAGGGAACACTGAAGCTTTCTTT. Its protein is CASSRLLGRGGNTEAFF.

CDR3 protein: CASSLRRREMYGSTGELFF. The CDR3 region has the DNA TGTGCCAGCAGCTTAAGACGCAGGGAAATGTACGGAAGCACCGGGGAGCTGTTTTTT. J is TRBJ2-2 and V is TRBV7-9; D is possibly TRBD1 (5 bases). Germline assignment: CDR1 SEHNR and CDR2 FQNEAQ (reference sequence). Deletions cut 2 bases from V and 4 bases from J, with 23 bases between. This CDR3 spans 19 amino acids.

The chain employs TRBV19 and TRBJ1-2; TRBD1 is a possible D gene (5 bases). Trimming took off 3 bases at V and 2 bases at J, with 13 bases between the two ends. Germline V gene data show CDR1 as LNHDA and CDR2 as SQIVND (reference sequence). The CDR3 is 15 amino acids. The CDR3 DNA reads TGTGCCAGTAGTATTCCGGGACTGCTCAACTATGGCTACACCTTC. Protein sequence: CASSIPGLLNYGYTF.

The gene calls are TRBV10-3 and TRBJ2-3; D may correspond to TRBD1 or TRBD2 (5 bases each). Germline assignment: CDR1 ENHRY and CDR2 SYGVKD. This CDR3 comprises 15 residues. The V gene lost 10 bases and the J gene lost 0 bases, with 17 bases spanning the gap. The CDR3 protein is CATSFRDRSTDTQYF. The CDR3 coding sequence is TGTGCCACCAGCTTCAGGGACCGCAGCACAGATACGCAGTATTTT.

V gene TRBV19 combines with J gene TRBJ2-7, with 15 bases fitting TRBD2. CDR3 length equals 17 residues. V lost 6 bases to trimming and J lost 4 bases; unmatched junction nucleotides: 10. Germline CDR1 is LNHDA and CDR2 is SQIVND (reference sequence). The CDR3 DNA is TGTGCCAGTAGCCAGGGACTAGCGGGGGGCCGCCCTTACGAGCAGTACGTC. It specifies CASSQGLAGGRPYEQYV.

The V and J genes are TRBV6-6 and TRBJ2-7; 8 bases map to TRBD2. Per germline, CDR1 MNHNY and CDR2 SVGAGI (reference sequence). The CDR3 covers 16 residues. With 5 bases clipped from V and 6 bases from J, the junction kept 15 bases outside the gene matches. The CDR3 sequence is CASSPIRGGRSCEQYF. In nucleotides, the CDR3 is TGTGCCAGCAGTCCCATCCGGGGGGGCAGAAGCTGCGAGCAGTACTTC.

This clone was seen only once. The chain uses TRBV19 and TRBJ1-4, with D possibly matching TRBD1 (6 bases). Trimming removed 4 bases at V and 15 bases at J, with 30 bases between. Germline lookup yields CDR1 LNHDA and CDR2 SQIVND (reference sequence). This CDR3 is 17 amino acids long. The CDR3 is CASSTPVGAPILGRMFF. CDR3 in DNA: TGTGCCAGTAGTACCCCCGTGGGGGCCCCAATCCTGGGGAGGATGTTTTTT.

The chain's CDR3 is CASSSILGLNTEAFF. CDR3 DNA: TGTGCCAGCAGCTCCATACTGGGACTTAACACTGAAGCTTTCTTT. This chain connects TRBV11-2 to TRBJ1-1, with a weak D call TRBD1 (5 bases). Germline V gene lookup returns CDR1 SGHAT and CDR2 FQNNGV. V was clipped by 4 bases and J by 2 bases, with 14 bases between them. This CDR3 spans 15 amino acids.

This clone came up a few times. The chain has TRBV29-1 and TRBJ2-3; 8 bases agree with TRBD2. J lost 3 bases, V lost 2 bases, and 7 bases had no gene match. The CDR3 has 15 residues. The germline V gene has CDR1 SQVTM and CDR2 ANQGSEA. The DNA of the CDR3 is TGCAGCGTTGAACTCGGGGGGGAGCAAACAGATACGCAGTATTTT. As protein: CSVELGGEQTDTQYF.

The rearrangement joins TRBV11-2 to TRBJ1-1; unclear D gene. Germline V gene sequence: CDR1 SGHAT, CDR2 FQNNGV. V gave up 1 base and J gave up 6 bases, with 9 bases separating them. The CDR3 has 13 residues. CDR3 sequence reads: CASSLAGGAEAFF. The CDR3 DNA reads TGTGCCAGCAGCTTAGCGGGCGGCGCTGAAGCTTTCTTT. The complete variable domain, with remaining parts taken from reference TRBV11-2 and TRBJ1-1, reads EAGVAQSPRYKIIEKRQSVAFWCNPISGHATLYWYQQILGQGPKLLIQFQNNGVVDDSQLPKDRFSAERLKGVDSTLKIQPAKLEDSAVYLCASSLAGGAEAFFGQGTRLTVV.